This T cell receptor (beta chain) was recorded in a study of cytomegalovirus exposure and HLA in healthy donors. PCR amplification relied on 60 Vbeta primers (plus 13 Jbeta primers). Repertoires were generated with immunoSEQ multiplex PCR, while TCRdb's copy carries only in-frame clones and drops some. The sample has tens of thousands of clones, about 78% seen once; the top ten hold roughly 3.3%. V shed 6 bases and J 4 bases; nucleotides not matched to a gene: 7. CDR1 LNHDA and CDR2 SQIVND come from the germline V gene (reference sequence). The CDR3 runs 15 residues. The sequenced sample was PBMCs. The sequence derives from a woman aged 25 to 39 in good health and CMV-seronegative. This rearrangement joins TRBV19 to TRBJ2-3; 10 nucleotides match TRBD2. The CDR3 sequence is CASRTLAGESDTQYF. The DNA for the CDR3 is TGTGCCAGTAGGACCCTAGCGGGAGAGTCAGATACGCAGTATTTT.